The clone carrying this T cell receptor (beta chain) was seen repeatedly, ten times or more. Antigen specificity is unknown. It was through 5'RACE template switching that TCR cDNA was made, with a universal primer site and UMIs added. TCRdb re-called the 5' RACE reads through MiXCR, storing one row per CDR3 protein. Of over 110,000 distinct CDR3 sequences in the sample, over 7% were seen once. This sample was included in a study of T cells after yellow fever vaccination. Study information: The authors prepared low-cell-number fractions using SMART-Seq v4 Ultra Low Input.

This CDR3 has 14 amino acids. CDR1 and CDR2 from the germline V gene are DFQATT and SNEGSKA (reference sequence). Trimming pared 5 bases from V and 0 bases from J, leaving 11 bases between. Notes on the study in general: The secondary response showed a weaker magnitude and a faster peak, day 5 versus 15. Clones from primary vaccination mostly reappeared after the booster (around 96% CD4, less than 90% CD8).

The sequencing here drew on CD4+ T cells sorted from PBMCs, taken 5 days after the yellow fever booster vaccination. This sequence joins TRBV20-1 and TRBJ2-4; no reliable D call. This TCR came from a man aged 30 to 45 who received the YFV17D yellow fever vaccine. As DNA, the CDR3 is TGCAGTGCTCCGGCAGCTCTAGCCAAAAACATTCAGTACTTC. Its protein is CSAPAALAKNIQYF.